This T cell receptor (beta chain) was retrieved from a study of graft-versus-host responses after intestinal transplantation. Background on the study: Every one of the recipients received anti-thymocyte globulin induction and afterwards took tacrolimus and steroids for roughly three years.

Clones were sequenced by immunoSEQ multiplex PCR, and TCRdb holds only the in-frame ones, with some missing. The table records about 64,000 clones, 90% to 95% of them present only once. Details on this clone: The antigen remains unidentified.

The TCR originated in a human donor who was the organ donor for an intestinal transplant. Sequences were derived from unstimulated CD8+ T cells sorted from spleen or lymph node cells, sampled before transplant.

In DNA, the CDR3 is TGTGCCAGCAGCCCCGGACTAGCTGGGAGGTTCTACAATGAGCAGTTCTTC. Protein product: CASSPGLAGRFYNEQFF. V usage is TRBV9 and J usage is TRBJ2-1; 8 positions match TRBD2. This CDR3 has 17 residues. The V gene end was trimmed by 4 bases and the J gene end by 3 bases; junction bases not matched to a gene: 12. Germline V gives CDR1 SGDLS, CDR2 YYNGEE.